The 25 T cell receptor beta chains below all came from one sample that was sequenced in a study of low-dose radiotherapy and immunotherapy resistance in tumors. It was with a constant-region primer and a V-primer adapter that TCRs were amplified over about 19 PCR cycles. A single record per CDR3 protein comes from TCRdb applying MiXCR to the reads. This table holds some 53,000 distinct CDR3 sequences, around 34% found once. Sample time point: after trial treatment. Treatment given: LDRT plus nivolumab, ipilimumab, low-dose cyclophosphamide and aspirin (RACIN trial). The source was PBMCs, collected after low-dose radiotherapy plus immunotherapy. The origin of the receptors is a male donor with rectosigmoid adenocarcinoma.

In its sample, this clonotype was seen a few times. DNA for the CDR3: TGTGCCAGCAGCCAAGTACGAGTCTCGGGAAACACCATATATTTT. It codes for CASSQVRVSGNTIYF. This chain joins TRBV4-2 and TRBJ1-3; D is uncertain. The CDR3 length is 15 residues. The ends were cut back, 1 base at V and 4 bases at J, with 11 bases in the middle. In germline, CDR1 is LGHNA, CDR2 YNFKEQ.

Ten or more counts support this clonotype. The chain links TRBV7-2 to TRBJ2-2; D may be TRBD2 (6 bases). V lost 10 bases and J 4 bases, leaving 28 bases between the germline ends. This CDR3 comprises 18 residues. Germline lookup yields CDR1 SGHTA and CDR2 FQGNSA. CDR3 bases: TGTGCCATTCCGCTCCTCTTCCGGGACTCCTACTCCACCGGGGAGCTGTTTTTT. Its translation: CAIPLLFRDSYSTGELFF. Using reference TRBV7-2 and TRBJ2-2 for the parts outside the CDR3, the full variable domain is GAGVSQSPSNKVTEKGKDVELRCDPISGHTALYWYRQSLGQGLEFLIYFQGNSAPDKSGLPSDRFSAERTGGSVSTLTIQRTQQEDSAVYLCAIPLLFRDSYSTGELFFGEGSRLTVL.

The sample holds many counts of this clonotype. The chain uses TRBV6-2 or TRBV6-3 and TRBJ2-7; TRBD1 matches 8 bases. V trimming: 0 bases; J trimming: 2 bases; junction bases outside the gene matches: 3. The CDR3 runs 15 residues. Germline CDR1 is MNHEY and CDR2 is SVGEGT. CDR3 nucleotides: TGTGCCAGCAGTTACTCCGGGACAGGACCCTACGAGCAGTACTTC. Translation: CASSYSGTGPYEQYF.

This clonotype was seen many times. The rearrangement links TRBV6-2 or TRBV6-3 to TRBJ1-1; D unclear. Germline V lookup: CDR1 MNHEY, CDR2 SVGEGT. The CDR3 sequence is 15 residues long. V was pared by 7 bases and J by 0 bases, with 15 bases between. The CDR3 DNA sequence: TGTGCCAGCACGAGGCGGGGTCTCATGAACACTGAAGCTTTCTTT. Its translation: CASTRRGLMNTEAFF.

There are a few counts of this clonotype. A read error is likely here: a far larger clone is one base away. V and J are TRBV6-8 and TRBJ2-6, with D uncertain. Germline V gene data show CDR1 as MNHGY and CDR2 as SAAAGT. This CDR3 has 12 amino acids. V lost 8 bases to trimming and J lost 0 bases, with 2 bases between them. CDR3 in DNA: TGTGCCAGCTGCTCTGGGGCCAACGTCCTGACTTTC. It yields the protein CASCSGANVLTF.

The rearrangement links TRBV6-6 to TRBJ2-7; 14 nucleotides align to TRBD2. There are 15 residues in the CDR3. Germline CDR1 and CDR2: MNHNY and SVGAGI (reference sequence). V trimming: 7 bases; J trimming: 6 bases; junction bases outside the gene matches: 8. The CDR3 reads CASTETGLAGGEQYF. In DNA form, the CDR3 reads TGTGCCAGCACCGAAACCGGACTAGCGGGAGGCGAGCAGTACTTC.

V gene TRBV28 combines with J gene TRBJ2-7; D uncertain. V lost 3 bases and J 2 bases, leaving 11 bases between the germline ends. This CDR3 region has 14 residues. CDR1 and CDR2 from the germline V gene are MDHEN and SYDVKM. CDR3 nucleotides: TGTGCCAGCAGTTTGTCTAGGCCCCCCTACGAGCAGTACTTC. Translated, it gives CASSLSRPPYEQYF.

A few counts support this clonotype. V gene TRBV20-1 combines with J gene TRBJ2-4, with D hard to call. The length of the CDR3 is 15 residues. Trimming removed 1 base at V and 0 bases at J, with 10 bases between. The germline V gene has CDR1 DFQATT and CDR2 SNEGSKA (reference sequence). The DNA for the CDR3 is TGCAGTGCTAGAGTCCCTACTTCAGCCAAAAACATTCAGTACTTC. It codes for CSARVPTSAKNIQYF.

To note about this clonotype: The junction differs from germline at one of its ends, possibly a read error. This rearrangement joins TRBV5-4 to TRBJ2-3; the match to TRBD2 covers 11 bases. The V gene's germline CDR1 is SGHNT and CDR2 YYREEE (reference sequence). The CDR3 runs 17 residues. The CDR3 sequence is CGSSLGLAGGGTDTQYF. In DNA form, the CDR3 reads TGTGGCAGCAGCTTGGGGCTAGCGGGGGGAGGCACAGATACGCAGTATTTT.

This clonotype occurred once. J is TRBJ2-3 and V is TRBV9; D is possibly TRBD2 (6 bases). V was shortened by 0 bases and J by 6 bases, with 11 bases between the two germline ends. This CDR3 contains 14 residues. Looked up from germline, CDR1 is SGDLS and CDR2 is YYNGEE. Here the CDR3 reads CASSVAGVSDTQYF. The CDR3 DNA reads TGTGCCAGCAGCGTAGCGGGAGTCTCGGATACGCAGTATTTT.

There are many counts of this clonotype. The chain joins TRBV25-1 to TRBJ1-1, with D unresolved. V lost 2 bases, J lost 5 bases, and 6 bases lay in between. Germline values: CDR1 MGHDK, CDR2 SYGVNS. The CDR3 contains 12 residues. The DNA of the CDR3 is TGTGCCAGCAGTGAACGGGGTACTGAAGCTTTCTTT. As protein: CASSERGTEAFF.

The sample holds many counts of this clonotype. The chain has TRBV10-3 and TRBJ1-1; D unclear. Germline V gene data show CDR1 as ENHRY and CDR2 as SYGVKD. CDR3 length equals 14 residues. V was trimmed by 5 bases and J by 0 bases, leaving 10 bases between them. The CDR3 reads CAISMGALNTEAFF. CDR3 nucleotides: TGTGCCATCAGTATGGGCGCCCTGAACACTGAAGCTTTCTTT.

This clonotype was observed many times. The genes are TRBV7-8 and TRBJ1-4; D is unclear. The germline V and J ends were trimmed by 2 bases and 0 bases, with 13 bases remaining between them. Germline assignment: CDR1 SGHVS and CDR2 FQNEAQ. This CDR3 is built from 17 residues. DNA of the CDR3: TGTGCCAGCAGCTTAAGGGAACAACTTGCAACTAATGAAAAACTGTTTTTT. Amino acids: CASSLREQLATNEKLFF.

This clonotype was found many times. The V gene is TRBV4-1, the J gene TRBJ2-1, with 7 nucleotides matching TRBD1. The CDR3 length is 16 residues. V shed 2 bases and J 0 bases; nucleotides not matched to a gene: 4. CDR1 is MGHRA, CDR2 YSYEKL, per germline. The CDR3 sequence: CASSQRQGDSYNEQFF. The CDR3 coding sequence is TGCGCCAGCAGCCAACGACAGGGTGACTCCTACAATGAGCAGTTCTTC.

The chain links TRBV29-1 to TRBJ1-1; D unresolved. The CDR3 loop spans 13 amino acids. The germline V gene encodes CDR1 SQVTM and CDR2 ANQGSEA. Trimming left V 1 base short and J 3 bases short, with 9 bases between. The CDR3 DNA reads as TGCAGCGTTGAAGTTTCCCGGGACACTGAAGCTTTCTTT. Protein product: CSVEVSRDTEAFF.

This clonotype was seen repeatedly, ten times or more. The chain joins TRBV9 to TRBJ2-5; 7 positions agree with TRBD1. The germline gives CDR1 SGDLS, CDR2 YYNGEE. The V and J ends lost 3 bases and 4 bases, in that order; junction bases with no gene match: 9. This CDR3 has 15 residues. The DNA of the CDR3 is TGTGCCAGCAGCGCTACTTTGACAGGGATAGAGACCCAGTACTTC. Translation: CASSATLTGIETQYF.

As for this clonotype: The junction and the germline gene differ at one end; a read error may be behind it. The chain couples TRBV5-3 to TRBJ1-2; 7 nucleotides match TRBD1. TRBV5-3 is an ORF, and what it does is uncertain. The CDR3 loop spans 15 amino acids. CDR3 DNA sequence: TGTGCCAGCAGCTTGGGAGGGCAGGGGGAGGATGGCTACACCTTC. Translation gives CASSLGGQGEDGYTF.

The rearrangement joins TRBV14 to TRBJ1-1, with D tentatively TRBD1 (5 bases). The CDR3 covers 16 residues. Germline lookup yields CDR1 SGHDN and CDR2 FVKESK. Trimming left V 6 bases short and J 8 bases short, with 25 bases between. DNA for the CDR3: TGTGCCAGCAGTGCACCTCCGGGACGAGCCCGCGGGGAAGCTTTCTTT. It encodes CASSAPPGRARGEAFF.

This clonotype was seen ten or more times. The V call is TRBV7-2, the J call TRBJ1-3; 7 nucleotides line up with TRBD1. Germline lookup yields CDR1 SGHTA and CDR2 FQGNSA. The CDR3 extends over 14 amino acids. J lost 4 bases, V lost 5 bases, and 5 bases had no gene match. For the CDR3, the DNA is TGTGCCAGCAGCCCCGGGACAGTCGGAAACACCATATATTTT. Amino acids: CASSPGTVGNTIYF.

The chain uses TRBV27 and TRBJ2-5, with D possibly TRBD2 on 6 matching bases. The V gene lost 3 bases and the J gene lost 5 bases, with 19 bases spanning the gap. CDR1 MNHEY and CDR2 SMNVEV come from the germline V gene (reference sequence). This CDR3 is built from 16 residues. The CDR3, as DNA: TGTGCCAGCAGTTTGGCCGGAGCGGGCCTTCAGGAGACCCAGTACTTC. Its translation is CASSLAGAGLQETQYF.

This clonotype was recorded many times. This rearrangement joins TRBV20-1 to TRBJ2-1; TRBD2 matches at 10 bases. CDR1 is DFQATT and CDR2 is SNEGSKA in the germline V gene (reference sequence). The junction had 9 bases not matched to a gene; V was cut back by 3 bases and J by 7 bases. The CDR3 extends over 15 amino acids. In DNA form, the CDR3 reads TGCAGTGCTAGCCCTAGCGGGAGTGGGGGGAATGAGCAGTTCTTC. It encodes CSASPSGSGGNEQFF.

This clonotype was seen more than once but under ten times. The CDR3, as DNA: TGTGCCAGCAGCGAGACCCCAGGGGGCGACTATGGCTACACCTTC. It yields the protein CASSETPGGDYGYTF. V is TRBV9 and J is TRBJ1-2, with 8 bases matching TRBD1. Germline loops: CDR1 SGDLS, CDR2 YYNGEE. The junction had 7 bases not matched to a gene; V was cut back by 3 bases and J by 3 bases. This CDR3 contains 15 residues.

With regard to this clonotype: This clone may be a read error of a much larger clone one base away. This rearrangement joins TRBV7-9 to TRBJ2-3, with a tentative D call TRBD1 (7 bases). V lost 5 bases to trimming and J lost 6 bases, with 21 bases between them. This CDR3 comprises 16 residues. Germline CDR1 and CDR2: SEHNR and FQNEAQ (reference sequence). CDR3 in DNA: TGTGCCAGCAGCCGGCAGGGGGGAGGAGGCATGGATACGCAGTATTTT. Protein sequence: CASSRQGGGGMDTQYF.

This clonotype appeared many times. This chain connects TRBV6-5 to TRBJ2-5; D ambiguous. V was shortened by 6 bases and J by 7 bases, with 21 bases between the two germline ends. Germline assignment: CDR1 MNHEY and CDR2 SVGAGI. This CDR3 comprises 15 residues. CDR3: CASSPVDGRVGTQYF. The CDR3 bases are TGTGCCAGCAGCCCTGTGGACGGTCGAGTAGGGACCCAGTACTTC.

This clonotype has only a few counts. V gene TRBV7-9 combines with J gene TRBJ2-1, with D tentatively TRBD2 (6 bases). The CDR3 totals 15 residues. Trimming shortened V by 8 bases and J by 4 bases, and 18 bases separated the two germline ends. Germline V gene data show CDR1 as SEHNR and CDR2 as FQNEAQ (reference sequence). The CDR3: CASSSDFGGYNEQFF. The CDR3 nucleotides are TGTGCCAGCTCCTCGGATTTCGGGGGATACAATGAGCAGTTCTTC. Complete variable domain (other parts from reference TRBV7-9 and TRBJ2-1): DTGVSQNPRHKITKRGQNVTFRCDPISEHNRLYWYRQTLGQGPEFLTYFQNEAQLEKSRLLSDRFSAERPKGSFSTLEIQRTEQGDSAMYLCASSSDFGGYNEQFFGPGTRLTVL.